The entry that follows covers one TCR beta chain sequence. Its antigen is not identified. This specimen belongs to a study of breast tumors, draining lymph nodes, adjacent tissues. Samples came from axillary lymph nodes draining the breast cancer. Each CDR3 protein gets one entry after TCRdb re-called the multiplex PCR reads with MiXCR. The repertoire includes fewer than 140,000 distinct CDR3 sequences, 30% of them detected once, and approximately 5% sits in the top ten. V lost 5 bases and J lost 12, with 20 bases in between. CDR1 is DFQATT and CDR2 is SNEGSKA in the germline V gene (reference sequence). The CDR3 runs 14 residues. Findings of the study overall: Findings are consistent with lymph node origin and intratumoral expansion of most tumor T cells. Compared with basal-like, luminal-like tumors shared significantly more repertoire with nontumor tissue. Compared with lymph nodes, tumors were less diverse; compared with nontumor tissue, more.

The rearrangement links TRBV20-1 to TRBJ2-6; D may match TRBD1 or TRBD2 (5 bases each). The clonotype was recovered from a female donor with breast cancer. Some clones in this sample may be carry-over from other donors' samples. The specimen was axillary lymph node tissue. CDR3 DNA sequence: TGCAGTGCTCCTCGGACCTCTGGGACCACCGTCCTGACTTTC. This translates into CSAPRTSGTTVLTF.